This entry lists 2 T cell receptor beta chains sequenced from one sample in a study of blood T cells in healthy people across ages. Through a sample-barcoded 5' primer and a J-beta primer mix, a second PCR was run for about 6 to 12 cycles. From the 5' RACE reads, TCRdb called clonotypes with MiXCR, one entry per CDR3 protein. Altogether about 1.7 million distinct CDR3 sequences are present, 28% being singletons, with the ten largest covering 7.7%. Sequencing was done on a sample of blood. The receptor set was obtained from a woman between 25 and 40 years old in good health.

This clonotype was counted a few times. The V call is TRBV2, the J call TRBJ2-1; unclear D gene. Germline values: CDR1 SNHLY, CDR2 FYNNEI. The CDR3 sequence is 15 residues long. Trimming left V 6 bases short and J 2 bases short, with 14 bases between. CDR3 loop: CASSLDGRTYNEQFF. DNA for the CDR3: TGTGCCAGCAGCCTGGACGGAAGAACCTACAATGAGCAGTTCTTC. The whole variable domain, remainder taken from reference TRBV2 and TRBJ2-1, is EPEVTQTPSHQVTQMGQEVILRCVPISNHLYFYWYRQILGQKVEFLVSFYNNEISEKSEIFDDQFSVERPDGSNFTLKIRSTKLEDSAMYFCASSLDGRTYNEQFFGPGTRLTVL.

V is TRBV2 and J is TRBJ1-4, with D possibly matching TRBD1 (6 bases). V lost 7 bases and J 8 bases, leaving 14 bases between the germline ends. Germline CDR1 is SNHLY and CDR2 is FYNNEI. The CDR3 extends over 13 amino acids. This chain's CDR3 is CASIEGGPEKLFF. In DNA, the CDR3 is TGTGCCAGCATCGAGGGGGGTCCGGAAAAACTGTTTTTT.